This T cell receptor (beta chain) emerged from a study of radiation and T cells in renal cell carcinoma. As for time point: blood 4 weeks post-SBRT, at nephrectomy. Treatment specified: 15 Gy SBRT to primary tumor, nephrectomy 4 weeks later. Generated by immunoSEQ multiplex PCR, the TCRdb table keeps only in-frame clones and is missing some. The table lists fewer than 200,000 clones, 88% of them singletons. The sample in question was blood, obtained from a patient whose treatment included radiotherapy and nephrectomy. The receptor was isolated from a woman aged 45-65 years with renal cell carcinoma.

CDR3 sequence: CASSSTGRFGNTIYF. In nucleotides, the CDR3 is TGTGCCAGTAGTTCGACAGGGCGATTTGGAAACACCATATATTTT. The chain recombines TRBV19 with TRBJ1-3; 7 bases fit TRBD1. The ends lost 5 bases at V and 3 bases at J; junction bases unmatched: 7. The CDR3 length is 15 residues. Germline lookup yields CDR1 LNHDA and CDR2 SQIVND (reference sequence).